Listed below are T cell receptor beta chains from one sample, sequenced in a study of lung T cells in sarcoidosis with Löfgren's syndrome. Using its own MiXCR run on the reads, TCRdb lists one record per CDR3 protein. The data show fewer than 80,000 distinct CDR3 sequences, 20% to 25% seen once. The sequencing input was CD4+ T cells from PBMCs. These receptors were taken from a human donor with sarcoidosis (Löfgren's syndrome or another form), or a control subject (not recorded which). Each CDR3 is given with its conserved first and last residue. Fields, in order: clone size, D gene, V gene, CDR3 length, J gene, CDR3 protein, CDR3 DNA. A D gene is named only where the DNA matches it firmly. Clone sizes are given selectively: once, few, many, or a class where the clone is expanded.

>many|TRBD2|TRBV28|13|TRBJ2-1
CASRQSGNNEQFF
TGTGCCAGCAGGCAGAGCGGGAACAATGAGCAGTTCTTC
>-|-|TRBV7-2|15|TRBJ2-2
CASSPLLVNTGELFF
TGTGCCAGCAGCCCCCTACTAGTCAACACCGGGGAGCTGTTTTTT
>-|TRBD1|TRBV28|16|TRBJ2-3
CASSTPGTGTTDTQYF
TGTGCCAGCAGTACTCCCGGGACAGGGACCACAGATACGCAGTATTTT
>few|-|TRBV7-9|14|TRBJ2-5
CASSPRPDQETQYF
TGTGCCAGCAGCCCCCGACCCGACCAAGAGACCCAGTACTTC
>few|-|TRBV5-1|13|TRBJ1-2
CASSSERDYGYTF
TGCGCCAGCAGCTCAGAGAGAGACTATGGCTACACCTTC
>-|-|TRBV20-1|13|TRBJ2-7
CSARSDSPYEQYF
TGCAGTGCTAGGAGCGATAGCCCCTACGAGCAGTACTTC
>many|-|TRBV6-6|14|TRBJ2-2
CASSYHGNTGELFF
TGTGCCAGCAGTTACCACGGGAACACCGGGGAGCTGTTTTTT
>many|-|TRBV24-1|13|TRBJ2-3
CATSDFPAETQYF
TGTGCCACCAGTGATTTCCCGGCGGAGACGCAGTATTTT
>few|-|TRBV3-1|13|TRBJ1-2
CASSQGRNYGYTF
TGTGCCAGCAGCCAAGGACGGAACTATGGCTACACCTTC
>many|-|TRBV4-1|14|TRBJ1-2
CASSVNQGFYGYTF
TGCGCCAGCAGCGTTAACCAGGGTTTCTATGGCTACACCTTC
>many|TRBD2|TRBV6-1|19|TRBJ2-3
CASRRGVASGRGVTDTQYF
TGTGCCAGCAGGAGGGGGGTGGCTAGCGGGAGGGGGGTCACAGATACGCAGTATTTT
>-|TRBD1|TRBV11-1|13|TRBJ2-5
CASSIGTAETQYF
TGTGCCAGCAGCATCGGGACAGCCGAGACCCAGTACTTC
>many|-|TRBV28|14|TRBJ1-1
CASSFGPTNTEAFF
TGTGCCAGCAGTTTTGGACCTACGAACACTGAAGCTTTCTTT
>few|-|TRBV12-5|14|TRBJ2-5
CASGPKRGEETQYF
TGTGCTAGTGGCCCAAAGAGGGGGGAGGAGACCCAGTACTTC
>-|TRBD1|TRBV20-1|13|TRBJ1-2
CSASGTGYYGYTF
TGCAGTGCTTCCGGGACAGGGTACTATGGCTACACCTTC
>many|-|TRBV28|15|TRBJ1-5
CASSLRRLPSTTQHF
TGTGCCAGCAGTTTACGACGCCTACCGAGCACGACCCAGCATTTT
>-|-|TRBV5-4|15|TRBJ2-3
CASSLTSHPADTQYF
TGTGCCAGCAGCTTGACTAGCCATCCGGCGGATACGCAGTATTTT
>many|TRBD2|TRBV6-6|18|TRBJ2-3
CASSYSSTSGGAGDTQYF
TGTGCCAGCAGTTACTCCTCGACTAGCGGGGGGGCCGGAGATACGCAGTATTTT
>many|-|TRBV6-1|11|TRBJ2-3
CASSEIDTQYF
TGTGCCAGCAGTGAGATAGATACGCAGTATTTT
>few|-|TRBV12-3/TRBV12-4|16|TRBJ1-2
CASRGGTPSSFRGYTF
TGTGCCAGCAGAGGAGGGACCCCCTCGTCTTTCCGCGGCTACACCTTC
>many|TRBD2|TRBV6-1|19|TRBJ2-2
CASSEAGLAGVRKSGELFF
TGTGCCAGCAGTGAAGCTGGACTAGCGGGAGTTCGGAAGTCCGGGGAGCTGTTTTTT
>few|-|TRBV2|15|TRBJ2-3
CASRDSDTNTDTQYF
TGTGCCAGCAGGGATTCGGACACGAACACAGATACGCAGTATTTT
>-|-|TRBV30|13|TRBJ2-1
CAWRSGVYNEQFF
TGTGCCTGGAGATCAGGGGTTTACAATGAGCAGTTCTTC
>many|TRBD2|TRBV19|17|TRBJ2-5
CASSIRRGLELQETQYF
TGTGCCAGTAGTATCCGGCGGGGACTAGAGCTCCAAGAGACCCAGTACTTC
>few|TRBD1|TRBV2|15|TRBJ2-5
CASSGQGIVRETQYF
TGTGCCAGCAGTGGACAGGGTATTGTACGAGAGACCCAGTACTTC
>few|TRBD1|TRBV24-1|15|TRBJ1-5
CATSDSQGQGQPQHF
TGTGCCACCAGTGATTCACAGGGGCAGGGGCAGCCCCAGCATTTT
>-|TRBD2|TRBV28|16|TRBJ2-5
CASSFPGLAGVRTQYF
TGTGCCAGCAGTTTTCCTGGACTAGCGGGAGTTAGGACCCAGTACTTC
>many|-|TRBV28|13|TRBJ1-2
CASSWDTNYGYTF
TGTGCCAGCAGCTGGGACACCAACTATGGCTACACCTTC
>many|TRBD1|TRBV28|16|TRBJ1-1
CASSLPQGGLNTEAFF
TGTGCCAGCAGTTTGCCTCAGGGGGGGTTGAACACTGAAGCTTTCTTT
>many|TRBD2|TRBV20-1|15|TRBJ2-3
CSASYGGAGTDTQYF
TGCAGTGCTAGTTACGGGGGGGCCGGCACAGATACGCAGTATTTT
>few|TRBD2|TRBV3-1|16|TRBJ2-2
CASSPSTSGNTGELFF
TGTGCCAGCAGCCCCTCGACTAGCGGAAACACCGGGGAGCTGTTTTTT
>many|-|TRBV29-1|12|TRBJ2-5
CSVGLTEETQYF
TGCAGCGTTGGACTGACAGAAGAGACCCAGTACTTC
>-|TRBD2|TRBV7-6|16|TRBJ2-5
CATLRASGRTVKTQYF
TGTGCCACTCTACGGGCTAGCGGGAGGACGGTAAAGACCCAGTACTTC
>few|-|TRBV18|13|TRBJ2-3
CASSPELRDTQYF
TGTGCCAGCTCACCAGAGCTCCGAGATACGCAGTATTTT
>-|-|TRBV4-1|15|TRBJ1-6
CASSQGRQGRSPLHF
TGCGCCAGCAGCCAAGGAAGGCAGGGACGCTCACCCCTCCACTTT
>many|TRBD1|TRBV6-1|16|TRBJ2-1
CASSFIRDRDYNEQFF
TGTGCCAGCAGTTTCATCCGGGACAGGGACTACAATGAGCAGTTCTTC
>many|-|TRBV7-7|14|TRBJ2-5
CASSLGSGQETQYF
TGTGCTAGCAGCCTTGGTAGCGGCCAAGAGACCCAGTACTTC
>many|-|TRBV6-1|15|TRBJ2-1
CATLRPGTTYNEQFF
TGTGCCACCCTACGTCCGGGGACGACCTACAATGAGCAGTTCTTC
>-|-|TRBV3-1|14|TRBJ2-7
CASSQGGTTREQYF
TGTGCCAGCAGCCAAGGAGGAACAACAAGGGAGCAGTACTTC
>-|-|TRBV11-2|15|TRBJ2-3
CASSLDLGLTDTQYF
TGTGCCAGCAGCTTAGATCTAGGACTCACAGATACGCAGTATTTT
>many|-|TRBV14|15|TRBJ1-1
CASSQGNAGGTEAFF
TGTGCCAGCAGCCAGGGGAACGCGGGCGGCACTGAAGCTTTCTTT
>-|TRBD2|TRBV3-1|16|TRBJ2-2
CASSPGLAGLSGELFF
TGTGCCAGCAGCCCGGGACTAGCGGGCCTCTCAGGGGAGCTGTTTTTT
>few|TRBD1|TRBV20-1|16|TRBJ1-6
CSARGPGGERNSPLHF
TGCAGTGCTAGAGGACCAGGGGGCGAAAGAAATTCACCCCTCCACTTT
>-|TRBD1|TRBV6-4|15|TRBJ2-2
CASSDFRTGPGELFF
TGTGCCAGCAGTGACTTTCGGACAGGGCCCGGGGAGCTGTTTTTT
>-|-|TRBV5-1|16|TRBJ2-3
CVSSQTGMGGVDTQYF
TGCGTCAGCAGTCAAACAGGGATGGGCGGTGTGGATACGCAGTATTTT
>many|-|TRBV6-1|14|TRBJ1-5
CASSEARFHQPQHF
TGTGCCAGCAGTGAAGCGCGATTCCATCAGCCCCAGCATTTT
>few|-|TRBV7-2|11|TRBJ2-1
CASSLYHEQFF
TGTGCCAGCAGCTTATATCATGAGCAGTTCTTC
>many|TRBD1|TRBV28|15|TRBJ1-6
CASSSGQFYNSPLHF
TGTGCCAGCAGTTCGGGACAGTTCTATAATTCACCCCTCCACTTT
>many|-|TRBV10-3|13|TRBJ2-3
CAIQLGGTDTQYF
TGTGCCATCCAGCTTGGCGGCACAGATACGCAGTATTTT
>few|TRBD1|TRBV12-3/TRBV12-4|17|TRBJ2-2
CASRRTGAPTNTGELFF
TGTGCCAGCAGGAGGACAGGGGCCCCTACGAACACCGGGGAGCTGTTTTTT
>medium-sized|-|TRBV27|13|TRBJ2-3
CASKGGATDTQYF
TGTGCCAGCAAAGGGGGAGCCACAGATACGCAGTATTTT
>many|-|TRBV6-2/TRBV6-3|15|TRBJ1-1
CASRGRGDLNTEAFF
TGTGCCAGCAGGGGACGAGGGGACCTGAACACTGAAGCTTTCTTT
>few|-|TRBV4-3|16|TRBJ1-3
CASSQDYARARNTIYF
TGCGCCAGCAGCCAAGATTACGCCAGGGCGAGGAACACCATATATTTT
>many|TRBD1|TRBV7-2|15|TRBJ2-3
CASGRTGENTDTQYF
TGTGCCAGCGGCCGGACAGGGGAAAACACAGATACGCAGTATTTT